These T cell receptor beta chains were read from a single sample in a study of CD4 T cells in relation to SARS-CoV-2 and coronaviruses. Profiled with immunoSEQ multiplex PCR; TCRdb holds only in-frame clones, not every one. The table has 65,000 or so clones, over 80% seen once. The sample taken for sequencing was memory CD4+ T cells from PBMCs. Source of these receptors: a human donor in good health. The CDR3 runs from the conserved cysteine through the conserved F or W. Fields, in order: J gene, D gene, clone size, CDR3 length, V gene, CDR3 protein, CDR3 DNA. The D gene is left open where the match is weak. For some rows the clone size is stated as once, few or many, or as a class when expanded; others skip it.

TRBJ2-2 - - 14 TRBV10-2 CASSPQGNTGELFF TGCGCCAGCAGTCCCCAGGGAAACACCGGGGAGCTGTTTTTT
TRBJ1-3 - once 17 TRBV3-1/TRBV3-2 CASSQDPSGSWRNTIYF TGTGCCAGCAGCCAAGATCCCAGCGGATCGTGGCGGAACACCATATATTTT
TRBJ2-7 TRBD2 - 13 TRBV18 CASSPAGGDEQYF TGTGCCAGCTCACCGGCGGGGGGGGACGAGCAGTACTTC
TRBJ1-2 TRBD1 - 14 TRBV9 CASSVGQGPYGYTF TGTGCCAGCAGCGTAGGACAGGGGCCCTATGGCTACACCTTC
TRBJ2-5 TRBD2 - 15 TRBV5-6 CASSSLAGGRETQYF TGTGCCAGCAGCTCCCTAGCGGGGGGGCGGGAGACCCAGTACTTC
TRBJ1-2 TRBD1 - 17 TRBV18 CASSPVRTGGVNYGYTF TGTGCCAGCTCACCCGTAAGGACAGGGGGCGTTAACTATGGCTACACCTTC
TRBJ2-1 TRBD2 - 16 TRBV3-1/TRBV3-2 CASSQVSSGAYNEQFF TGTGCCAGCAGCCAAGTCAGTAGCGGGGCCTACAATGAGCAGTTCTTC
TRBJ2-5 - - 12 TRBV7-2 CASSALLRTQYF TGTGCCAGCAGCGCCCTTCTAAGGACCCAGTACTTC
TRBJ2-3 - few 15 TRBV7-3 CASSPMGRSTDTQYF TGTGCCAGCAGCCCGATGGGACGGAGCACAGATACGCAGTATTTT
TRBJ1-5 TRBD1 - 17 TRBV2 CASNFGQGIYSNQPQHF TGTGCCAGCAACTTCGGACAGGGGATTTATAGCAATCAGCCCCAGCATTTT